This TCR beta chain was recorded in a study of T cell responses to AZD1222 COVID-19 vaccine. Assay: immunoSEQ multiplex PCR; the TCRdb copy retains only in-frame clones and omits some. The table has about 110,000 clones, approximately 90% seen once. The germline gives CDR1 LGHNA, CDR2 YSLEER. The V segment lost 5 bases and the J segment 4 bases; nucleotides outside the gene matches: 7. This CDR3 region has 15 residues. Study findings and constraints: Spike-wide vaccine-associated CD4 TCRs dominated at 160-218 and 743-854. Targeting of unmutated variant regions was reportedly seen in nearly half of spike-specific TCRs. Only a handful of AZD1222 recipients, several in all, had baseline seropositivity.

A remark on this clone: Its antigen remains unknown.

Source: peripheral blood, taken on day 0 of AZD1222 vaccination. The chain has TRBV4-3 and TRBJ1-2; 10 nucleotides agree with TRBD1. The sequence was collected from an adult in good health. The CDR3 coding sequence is TGCGCCAGCAGCGGGACAGGGGCTCGGAGCTATGGCTACACCTTC. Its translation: CASSGTGARSYGYTF.